Listed below are T cell receptor beta chains from one sample, sequenced in a study of low-dose radiotherapy and immunotherapy resistance in tumors. TCRdb called the reads again in MiXCR, with one record for every CDR3 protein. The sample shows about 64,000 distinct CDR3 sequences, around a quarter of them seen only once. The sample consisted of PBMCs, taken before treatment. The receptors here all came from a male donor with rectosigmoid adenocarcinoma. Both conserved end residues are part of each CDR3. A D gene is named only where the DNA matches it firmly. The size entry is marked missing in some rows and otherwise reads once, few, many or a size class.

once	TRBV6-2/TRBV6-3	-	TRBJ1-2	TGTGCCAGCAGTTACACATGGGGGGCGTATGGCTACACCTTC	CASSYTWGAYGYTF
-	TRBV7-9	-	TRBJ2-2	TGTGCCTCCCAGGGGGGCGCCCATCCAAACACCGGGGAGCTGTTTTTT	CASQGGAHPNTGELFF
-	TRBV30	TRBD1	TRBJ1-1	TGTGCCTGGAGTGCCCACAGGGGGAACACTGAAGCTTTCTTT	CAWSAHRGNTEAFF
few	TRBV28	-	TRBJ2-5	TGTGCCAGCAGTTTGGTGACCGTAGAGACCCAGTACTTC	CASSLVTVETQYF
-	TRBV11-2	TRBD1	TRBJ2-2	TGTGCCAGCAGCTTCCGACAGGGGTCGGGCACCGGGGAGCTGTTTTTT	CASSFRQGSGTGELFF
many	TRBV28	-	TRBJ2-5	TGTGCCAGCAGTGACATGGCAGGGCTGGGCTTTCGAGAGACCCAGTACTTC	CASSDMAGLGFRETQYF
-	TRBV3-1	TRBD1	TRBJ1-2	TGTGCCAGCAGCCCGCAGGGGGCTCATGGCTACACCTTC	CASSPQGAHGYTF
many	TRBV6-5	TRBD1	TRBJ2-5	TGTGCCAGCAGCCCCGGGACAGGGGGATTCGGAGAGACCCAGTACTTC	CASSPGTGGFGETQYF
few	TRBV27	TRBD1	TRBJ2-7	TGTGCCAGCAAGTTCCCCCCCCCAGGGGGCGAGCAGTACTTC	CASKFPPPGGEQYF
many	TRBV3-1	-	TRBJ2-2	TGTGCCAGCAGCCGTACTCAACGAAACACCGGGGAGCTGTTTTTT	CASSRTQRNTGELFF
many	TRBV5-4	-	TRBJ1-1	TGTGCCAGCAGCTGGGCAGGGGAAGCTTTCTTT	CASSWAGEAFF
-	TRBV6-5	-	TRBJ2-7	TGTGCCAGCAGCGACCTTTCCGGGACGGTCTCCTACGAGCAGTACTTC	CASSDLSGTVSYEQYF
-	TRBV7-2	TRBD2	TRBJ2-7	TGTGCCAGCAGTGTAATGGGACTAGCGGGGGAGGTGCAGTACTTC	CASSVMGLAGEVQYF
many	TRBV7-2	-	TRBJ1-5	TGTGCCAGCAACAAGGGGAACAATCAGCCCCAGCATTTT	CASNKGNNQPQHF
few	TRBV5-1	-	TRBJ2-3	TGCGCCAGCAAGGGGGACCTTGTAACAGATACGCAGTATTTT	CASKGDLVTDTQYF
-	TRBV7-6	TRBD1	TRBJ1-4	TGTGCCAGCAGCTTAATGTCAGGGGGTGAAAAACTGTTTTTT	CASSLMSGGEKLFF
many	TRBV18	-	TRBJ2-7	TGTGCCAGCTCACCTCAAAGACAGCCGGGGTTGGGCGAGCAGTACTTC	CASSPQRQPGLGEQYF
many	TRBV12-3/TRBV12-4	-	TRBJ1-1	TGTGCCAGCAGTTTCCGAGCTCGGGCAGGGGACACTGAAGCTTTCTTT	CASSFRARAGDTEAFF
many	TRBV14	TRBD1	TRBJ2-2	TGTGCCAGCAGCCAACGGACAGGGGCCACCGGGGAGCTGTTTTTT	CASSQRTGATGELFF
-	TRBV19	-	TRBJ2-7	TGTGCCAGTAGTACAGGGGTCCCCTACGAGCAGTACTTC	CASSTGVPYEQYF
many	TRBV28	-	TRBJ2-7	TGTGCCAGCAATGGAATGGGGGGGGGGCCCTACGAGCAGTACTTC	CASNGMGGGPYEQYF
many	TRBV5-5	-	TRBJ1-5	TGTGCCAGCACCCCCGGGACGGAGAATCAGCCCCAGCATTTT	CASTPGTENQPQHF
once	TRBV9	-	TRBJ2-1	-	CASSIYLCSAGAGTSFNEQFF
many	TRBV10-2	-	TRBJ2-2	TGCGCCAGCAACGGTCCGAACACCGGGGAGCTGTTTTTT	CASNGPNTGELFF
-	TRBV27	-	TRBJ2-7	TGTGCCAGCAGTTCCGGAGGGACCTCCGAGCAGTACTTC	CASSSGGTSEQYF
many	TRBV2	TRBD1	TRBJ2-2	TGTGCCAGCAGCTGGGCGACAGGGGGTTACGCCGGGGAGCTGTTTTTT	CASSWATGGYAGELFF
many	TRBV29-1	-	TRBJ1-6	TGCAGCGACGTTCAGGGATCCTTGGATTCACCCCTCCACTTT	CSDVQGSLDSPLHF
many	TRBV6-2/TRBV6-3	-	TRBJ1-5	TGTGCCAGCCAAGGGGAGGGGGGTTATAGCAATCAGCCCCAGCATTTT	CASQGEGGYSNQPQHF
many	TRBV29-1	TRBD2	TRBJ2-5	TGCAGCGTTGGATTAGCGGGAGGGCAAGAGACCCAGTACTTC	CSVGLAGGQETQYF
-	TRBV20-1	-	TRBJ2-1	TGCAGTGCTAGAGATCGCCCCGCGGTTGAGCAGTTCTTC	CSARDRPAVEQFF
many	TRBV6-2/TRBV6-3	-	TRBJ2-5	TGTGCCAGCAGCCGAACAGATATCCAAGAGACCCAGTACTTC	CASSRTDIQETQYF
many	TRBV29-1	TRBD1	TRBJ1-2	TGCAGCGTCATACAGGGGGCGCGTGGCTACACCTTC	CSVIQGARGYTF
-	TRBV28	-	TRBJ2-7	TGTGCCGAATCCCAGGGGCCCCATTACGAGCAGTACTTC	CAESQGPHYEQYF
many	TRBV18	-	TRBJ2-1	TGTGCCAGCTCACGAGACCCAGTGGGAAATGAGCAGTTCTTC	CASSRDPVGNEQFF
many	TRBV7-2	-	TRBJ2-2	TGTGCCAGCACCAACCTACAGGGCGGGGAGCTGTTTTTT	CASTNLQGGELFF
many	TRBV6-6	-	TRBJ2-5	TGTGCCAGCAGTTTCCCCGGACTCGAAGAGACCCAGTACTTC	CASSFPGLEETQYF
many	TRBV20-1	TRBD2	TRBJ2-7	TGCAGTGCTAGCGGGGGGTCTGTCTACGAGCAGTACTTC	CSASGGSVYEQYF